This TCR beta chain was identified during a study of spatial heterogeneity in lung cancer. This clonotype was found a few times. Its antigen remains unknown. The CDR3 contains 16 residues. The junction had 7 bases not matched to a gene; V was cut back by 5 bases and J by 0 bases. Germline CDR1 is LNHDA and CDR2 is SQIVND (reference sequence). General study points: Within tumors, counts of expanded alpha and beta TCRs tracked tumor mutation counts.

TCRdb reprocessed the 5' RACE reads with MiXCR, giving one entry per CDR3 protein. The sample has a few thousand distinct CDR3 sequences, roughly 35% seen once. Regarding time point: sample taken at primary tumor resection. Unsorted whole RNA samples from tumor, nontumor lung or frozen PBMC were sequenced. The sequenced sample was lung tumor tissue, obtained at surgery. The chain links TRBV19 to TRBJ2-1, with 7 bases fitting TRBD2. This clonotype originated in a male donor with early-stage non-small cell lung cancer. The DNA for the CDR3 is TGTGCCAGTAGTGGGACCGTAGCGGGCTCCTACAATGAGCAGTTCTTC. This translates into CASSGTVAGSYNEQFF.